A selection of T cell receptor beta chains follows, all from one sample in a study of T-cell reconstitution after alpha-beta-depleted transplantation in children. A single record per CDR3 protein comes from TCRdb applying MiXCR to the PCR reads. Of 200,000 to 250,000 distinct CDR3 sequences listed, approximately 11% are singletons. The sequencing used PBMCs, collected before TCRalphabeta/CD19-depleted stem cell transplant. Receptors originate from a child under three years old with acute myeloid leukemia, due to receive a stem cell transplant. Both conserved end residues are trimmed from each CDR3. The order of the fields is V gene, J gene, CDR3 protein.

>TRBV2|TRBJ1-5
ASSVGGAGLDQPQH
>TRBV15|TRBJ2-1
ATSRGRAPYNEQF
>TRBV15|TRBJ2-3
ATSRTRNGDTQY
>TRBV5-5|TRBJ2-1
ASSLGPGTGLLAGHNEQF
>TRBV12-3/TRBV12-4|TRBJ2-1
ASSSPVWGYNEQF
>TRBV10-3|TRBJ2-2
AIKRGTGGTGELF
>TRBV4-3|TRBJ2-7
ASSGLAGDEQY
>TRBV11-1|TRBJ2-1
ASSSLGLAGPSYNEQF
>TRBV20-1|TRBJ1-5
SSKQGAGQPQH
>TRBV2|TRBJ2-3
ASNQDTQY
>TRBV23-1|TRBJ1-5
ASSQSRFGRTGNQPQH
>TRBV20-1|TRBJ2-7
SARVRVDYEQY
>TRBV5-4|TRBJ2-7
ASSQGLAGTYEQY
>TRBV5-1|TRBJ2-2
ASSLGPNTGELF
>TRBV7-9|TRBJ2-3
ASPKAEGGTDTQY
>TRBV20-1|TRBJ2-2
SARETGENTGELF
>TRBV5-1|TRBJ2-5
ASTVSGRSQETQY
>TRBV7-2|TRBJ2-1
ASSSLAGGGHEQF
>TRBV7-2|TRBJ1-1
ASSPGWVSTEAF
>TRBV5-1|TRBJ2-1
ASSYWGAPPGEQF
>TRBV20-1|TRBJ2-7
CASSRTGGPRGSYEQY
>TRBV7-9|TRBJ1-5
ASSSVGGLSNQPQH
>TRBV12-3/TRBV12-4|TRBJ2-7
ASSFRGLAEQY
>TRBV12-3/TRBV12-4|TRBJ2-2
ASSPGFPGELF
>TRBV19|TRBJ2-1
ASSISSGNNEQF
>TRBV4-3|TRBJ2-3
ASSQYRAGTDTQY
>TRBV28|TRBJ2-1
ACSRPTETGNREQF
>TRBV5-1|TRBJ2-7
ASSPAGYEQY
>TRBV6-1|TRBJ2-3
ASSQTSITDTQY
>TRBV12-3/TRBV12-4|TRBJ1-5
ASSWDNNQPQH
>TRBV5-6|TRBJ2-2
ASSFAPVDRATGELF
>TRBV5-1|TRBJ2-7
ASSLQTASYEQY
>TRBV2|TRBJ2-4
ASKGTVAKNIQY
>TRBV5-1|TRBJ2-3
ASSLAGTDTQY
>TRBV7-9|TRBJ1-3
ASSPGTGEGNTIY
>TRBV5-1|TRBJ1-1
ASRNDPEAF
>TRBV11-2|TRBJ2-7
ASSLSAGSSYEQY
>TRBV7-6|TRBJ2-1
ASSLRLGNEQF
>TRBV7-9|TRBJ1-5
ASAGGTSNQPQH
>TRBV7-6|TRBJ2-5
ASSLHGGTQY
>TRBV20-1|TRBJ1-3
SAPVGGTGNTIY
>TRBV6-5|TRBJ2-7
ASSYGRSGYEQY
>TRBV7-9|TRBJ1-2
ASSPSRWQGRLSYGYT
>TRBV5-5|TRBJ1-2
ASRSLLIDRGYGYT
>TRBV10-3|TRBJ2-1
AIKLGLAGSVDEQF
>TRBV3-1|TRBJ2-2
ASSQLPGPNTGELF
>TRBV11-2|TRBJ2-3
ASSLDATSGNTDTQY
>TRBV27|TRBJ1-6
ASSPPTGAYNSPLH
>TRBV12-3/TRBV12-4|TRBJ1-5
ASSLVRDLNQPQH
>TRBV20-1|TRBJ1-2
SARDPRQGSGYT
>TRBV11-2|TRBJ2-3
ASSSGLAVEGAADTQY
>TRBV12-3/TRBV12-4|TRBJ2-7
ASSRQHAYEQY
>TRBV20-1|TRBJ2-7
SAKRGGRSYEQY
>TRBV3-1|TRBJ2-3
ASSPRGGPDTQY
>TRBV20-1|TRBJ2-3
SASTGTSGFTDTQY